This is a list of T cell receptor beta chains from one sample in a study of blood T cell repertoires in COVID-19. Measured with immunoSEQ multiplex PCR; TCRdb has only the in-frame clones, and not every one. This sample yields roughly 200,000 clones, of which approximately 83% are seen a single time; less than 5.5% belongs to the top ten. The sequenced sample consisted of peripheral blood. The receptors shown here come from a man aged 45-65 years with active or convalescent COVID-19. Each CDR3 is given with its conserved first and last residue.

J: TRBJ1-6; V: TRBV7-9; CDR3: CASSLFGDNSPLHF
J: TRBJ2-1; V: TRBV4-1; CDR3: CASSQAGGQHVEQFF
J: TRBJ2-2; V: TRBV9; CDR3: CASSVLAGGANTGELFF
J: TRBJ2-7; V: TRBV6-6; CDR3: CASSSGTASYEQYF
J: TRBJ2-2; V: TRBV4-2; CDR3: CASSRTGNTGELFF
J: TRBJ2-5; V: TRBV18; CDR3: CASSPTQGETQYF
J: TRBJ2-1; V: TRBV30; CDR3: CAWSVGRLARARNEQFF
J: TRBJ1-3; V: TRBV5-1; CDR3: CASSKGTDFSGNTIYF
J: TRBJ2-2; V: TRBV11-2; CDR3: CASGRGQTNTGELFF
J: TRBJ1-5; V: TRBV24-1; CDR3: CATSDAPGTGWRDNQPQHF
J: TRBJ2-2; V: TRBV4-1; CDR3: CASSQARSGGAFGELFF
J: TRBJ1-3; V: TRBV29-1; CDR3: CSGGTPGNTIYF
J: TRBJ2-1; V: TRBV7-2; CDR3: CASSLVGLYNEQFF
J: TRBJ2-7; V: TRBV29-1; CDR3: CSVGGGSSYEQYF
J: TRBJ1-1; V: TRBV5-1; CDR3: CASSPGTHIGGTEAFF
J: TRBJ2-1; V: TRBV3-1/TRBV3-2; CDR3: CASSQAGLAEGGEQFF
J: TRBJ1-6; V: TRBV14; CDR3: CASSASGYNSPLHF
J: TRBJ2-1; V: TRBV7-9; CDR3: CASSLTSGGAPNEQFF
J: TRBJ2-1; V: TRBV5-6; CDR3: CASSFVTADFDEQFF
J: TRBJ1-1; V: TRBV3-1/TRBV3-2; CDR3: CASSFRTGGTEAFF
J: TRBJ2-7; V: TRBV5-1; CDR3: CASSLDDRGYEQYF
J: TRBJ1-5; V: TRBV4-2; CDR3: CASSQDEGAHQPQHF
J: TRBJ1-5; V: TRBV19; CDR3: CASSPRELSNQPQHF
J: TRBJ2-6; V: TRBV2; CDR3: CASRLGTGGSRANVLTF
J: TRBJ2-2; V: TRBV3-1/TRBV3-2; CDR3: CASSRRGGNTGELFF
J: TRBJ2-5; V: TRBV4-2; CDR3: CASSHGTSQETQYF
J: TRBJ1-3; V: TRBV30; CDR3: CAWTGLVGNTIYF
J: TRBJ1-1; V: TRBV13; CDR3: CASSLRQWGNTEAFF
J: TRBJ1-3; V: TRBV18; CDR3: CASSPPAVGNTIYF
J: TRBJ1-2; V: TRBV28; CDR3: CASSKTPGQGGKIYGYTF
J: TRBJ1-4; V: TRBV3-1/TRBV3-2; CDR3: CASSQEGRVVSNEKLFF
J: TRBJ1-1; V: TRBV4-2; CDR3: CASSPDRVNTEAFF
J: TRBJ2-2; V: TRBV5-4; CDR3: CASSVTRGENTGELFF
J: TRBJ1-2; V: TRBV6-5; CDR3: CASRDRGRSNYGYTF
J: TRBJ2-2; V: TRBV7-2; CDR3: CASSFLLAGGTGELFF
J: TRBJ1-2; V: TRBV20-1; CDR3: CSAQQGYGYTF
J: TRBJ2-7; V: TRBV10-3; CDR3: CAIRHGQDSYEQYF
J: TRBJ2-1; V: TRBV24-1; CDR3: CATSDWTSGGAGEQFF
J: TRBJ2-2; V: TRBV4-2; CDR3: CASSQEVGPNTGELFF
J: TRBJ1-6; V: TRBV4-3; CDR3: CASSLLPGNSPLHF
J: TRBJ2-1; V: TRBV29-1; CDR3: CSVRPAGGNEQFF
J: TRBJ1-5; V: TRBV7-9; CDR3: CASSLGSFAHLDQPQHF